This T cell receptor beta chain was identified during a study of a mutant IDH1 vaccine in newly diagnosed glioma (dated by TCRdb to the early 2020s). At the level of the whole study: In the chemotherapy-containing groups, vaccination started alongside temozolomide cycles, whereas in patients who had radiotherapy alone it started 4-6 weeks after radiotherapy. The roughly 33 treated patients were roughly 60% male and around 40% female, with a mean age of approximately 40 years. Before enrollment, most patients had been given radiochemotherapy with temozolomide as standard therapy, while the rest had received either radiotherapy alone or temozolomide alone. The week-35 safety follow-up was designated visit V12, and the week-47 end of study was designated visit V13. Peripheral blood was collected at six visits: V03 (baseline), V05, V07, V10, V12 and V13. For exploratory analyses, longitudinal TCRB deep sequencing was carried out in more than 20 treated patients wherever samples were available. The paper's findings and limits, for the study overall: Immune responses induced by the vaccine were seen in approximately 92% of patients across multiple MHC alleles. It was noted by the authors that analyses of patient blood samples could not be reproduced owing to sample limitations. Selection of PBMC samples for TCRB deep sequencing was based on availability. No apparent relationship was observed between pseudoprogression and alterations in the top peripheral T cell clonotypes detected by TCRB sequencing.

Via the germline V gene, CDR1 is SGHDT and CDR2 YYEEEE. Its CDR3 holds 14 amino acids, cysteine through phenylalanine. Of all the DNA, just the CDR3 is kept, 42 bases in frame from base 1. The V and J ends are trimmed by 4 bases and 4 bases, leaving 14 bases between them. What this sample's time point label stands for: week 47, end of study. Each vaccine dose, consisting of 300 ug of a 20-mer mutant IDH1 peptide in Montanide, was administered subcutaneously with topical imiquimod. Eight vaccinations were administered to patients in weeks 1, 3, 5, 7, 11, 15, 19 and 23, corresponding to visits V03 through V10. Donors had newly diagnosed WHO grade 3 or 4 IDH1-mutant astrocytomas with loss of nuclear ATRX. The samples were drawn from NOA16, a multicentre, single-arm, open-label phase I trial in Germany that tested a mutant IDH1 peptide vaccine in humans for the first time. Genomic DNA for TCRB sequencing was extracted from EDTA blood using the DNeasy Blood and Tissue Kit.

Libraries came from the immunoSEQ multiplex PCR assay. Following the manufacturer's protocol, the hsTCRB Kit was used to amplify rearranged TCR beta chain sequences. An Illumina MiSeq was used to sequence the TCRB libraries. In the paper's pipeline: Demultiplexing, trimming and gene mapping were performed with the kit vendor's proprietary platform. This immuneACCESS table, as held by TCRdb, lists in-frame sequences with V and J called but not all clones. Of the missing ones, under half trace to an unresolved V gene in checked studies; the others have no known cause. Clonal size and the V and J genes are those of that table, whereas D and trimming came from the DNA. In this sample the table shows tens of thousands of clones, roughly 87% of which occur a single time. More than 3% of the sample is in the top ten clones. This clone has a single count. Its antigen remains unidentified. The sample holds no much larger clone one base away, and base qualities are not on file.

This TCR was recovered from a woman in her 50s with glioma. The sample here was PBMCs, taken from a glioma patient whose treatment included an IDH1 peptide vaccine. The chain is assembled from TRBV5-6 and TRBJ1-1; the D segment could be TRBD1, given 5 matching bases. CDR3 region: CASSSDWGGTEAFF. The DNA sequence reads TGTGCCAGCAGCAGTGACTGGGGCGGCACTGAAGCTTTCTTT. The full variable domain, completed from the reference TRBV5-6 and TRBJ1-1 proteins outside the CDR3, reads DAGVTQSPTHLIKTRGQQVTLRCSPKSGHDTVSWYQQALGQGPQFIFQYYEEEERQRGNFPDRFSGHQFPNYSSELNVNALLLGDSALYLCASSSDWGGTEAFFGQGTRLTVV.